What follows are 25 T cell receptor beta chains derived from one specimen sequenced in a study of T cell changes during pregnancy in multiple sclerosis. Assay: immunoSEQ multiplex PCR; the TCRdb copy retains only in-frame clones and omits some. Found here are 78,000 or so clones, 92% of them singletons; the top ten hold over 1.1%. The material was peripheral blood, obtained before pregnancy. These receptors were taken from a female donor with multiple sclerosis, enrolled in a pregnancy study.

For the CDR3, the DNA is TGTGCCAGTTCAGTGGGGGGAACCCTGAGGGCTGAAGCTTTCTTT. It encodes CASSVGGTLRAEAFF. The chain employs TRBV19 and TRBJ1-1, with D perhaps matching TRBD1 (5 bases). The V gene's germline CDR1 is LNHDA and CDR2 SQIVND (reference sequence). The V and J ends lost 8 bases and 6 bases respectively, with 22 bases between them. This CDR3 spans 15 amino acids.

The rearrangement joins TRBV4-1 to TRBJ2-5, with 7 bases fitting TRBD2. CDR1 and CDR2 (germline): MGHRA, YSYEKL. The CDR3 is 15 residues long. With 1 base clipped from V and 4 bases from J, the junction kept 6 bases outside the gene matches. The CDR3 protein is CASSQAGREIETQYF. The CDR3 nucleotides are TGCGCCAGCAGCCAAGCAGGGAGGGAAATAGAGACCCAGTACTTC.

This sequence joins TRBV7-9 and TRBJ2-3; possibly TRBD2 for D (6 bases). CDR3 length: 13 amino acids. With 3 bases removed from V and 8 bases from J, the gap between germline ends came to 12 bases. Germline V gene sequence: CDR1 SEHNR, CDR2 FQNEAQ (reference sequence). The CDR3 sequence: CASSLGRGVTQYF. DNA of the CDR3: TGTGCCAGCAGCTTGGGGCGGGGTGTTACGCAGTATTTT.

V gene TRBV9 combines with J gene TRBJ1-1, with TRBD1 matching 9 bases. J lost 5 bases, V lost 7 bases, and 6 bases had no gene match. The CDR3 consists of 13 residues. Germline CDR1 reads SGDLS; CDR2 reads YYNGEE. In DNA, the CDR3 is TGTGCCAGCTCCAGCGGGACAGGGACTGAAGCTTTCTTT. It codes for CASSSGTGTEAFF.

For the CDR3, the DNA is TGTGCCAGCAGCTTATCAGCAGGACAGACCTATAATGAAAAACTGTTTTTT. Amino acid sequence: CASSLSAGQTYNEKLFF. V and J are TRBV7-8 and TRBJ1-4; maybe TRBD1 (6 bases). Germline V CDR1 and CDR2: SGHVS, FQNEAQ. The V end lost 2 bases, the J end lost 4 bases, and 17 bases lay between the germline ends. The CDR3 consists of 17 residues. Full variable domain (rest looked up from reference TRBV7-8 and TRBJ1-4): GAGVSQSPRYKVAKRGQDVALRCDPISGHVSLFWYQQALGQGPEFLTYFQNEAQLDKSGLPSDRFFAERPEGSVSTLKIQRTQQEDSAVYLCASSLSAGQTYNEKLFFGSGTQLSVL.

V usage is TRBV18 and J usage is TRBJ1-1; D is unresolved. V was cut by 3 bases and J by 1 base, with 9 bases left in between. Germline CDR1 reads KGHSH; CDR2 reads LQKENI. CDR3 length: 14 residues. CDR3 residues: CASSPARSNTEAFF. CDR3 DNA: TGTGCCAGCTCACCGGCCAGATCGAACACTGAAGCTTTCTTT.

V gene TRBV7-9 combines with J gene TRBJ1-4; TRBD1 matches at 8 bases. The CDR3 sequence is 14 residues long. Losses at the gene ends were 6 bases for V and 3 bases for J; bases not matched to a gene: 3. Germline lookup yields CDR1 SEHNR and CDR2 FQNEAQ (reference sequence). The CDR3 sequence: CASSKTGANEKLFF. The CDR3 DNA follows: TGTGCCAGCAGTAAGACAGGGGCTAATGAAAAACTGTTTTTT.

This clone has a handful of counts. This chain joins TRBV12-5 and TRBJ1-1; 7 positions match TRBD1. J was trimmed by 9 bases and V by 7 bases; bases with no gene match: 5. CDR1 and CDR2 (germline): LGHNT, FRNRAP. This CDR3 region has 11 residues. The CDR3, as DNA: TGTGCTAGTGACCAGGGGGGCAAAGCTTTCTTT. It specifies CASDQGGKAFF. Full variable domain (missing parts from reference TRBV12-5 and TRBJ1-1): DARVTQTPRHKVTEMGQEVTMRCQPILGHNTVFWYRQTMMQGLELLAYFRNRAPLDDSGMPKDRFSAEMPDATLATLKIQPSEPRDSAVYFCASDQGGKAFFGQGTRLTVV.

This chain connects TRBV20-1 to TRBJ1-5; weak D call: TRBD1 (5 bases). The CDR3 has 11 residues. Trimming took 0 bases from V and 11 from J, leaving 8 bases between them. Germline lookup yields CDR1 DFQATT and CDR2 SNEGSKA (reference sequence). The CDR3 region has the DNA TGCAGTGCTAGAGATCGCAGGGCCCAGCATTTT. This encodes CSARDRRAQHF.

The V gene is TRBV10-1, the J gene TRBJ2-5, with D unresolved. The length of the CDR3 is 13 residues. CDR1 is WNHNN and CDR2 is SYGVQD in the germline V gene (reference sequence). V gave up 3 bases and J gave up 5 bases, with 10 bases separating them. The CDR3 sequence is CASSDSGQETQYF. CDR3 in DNA: TGCGCCAGCAGTGACTCAGGCCAGGAGACCCAGTACTTC.

This clone was counted only a few times. The rearrangement links TRBV6-1 to TRBJ1-2; D is undetermined. Germline CDR1 reads MNHNS; CDR2 reads SASEGT. Trimming removed 3 bases from V and 10 bases from J, with 9 bases in between. The CDR3 contains 11 residues. The CDR3: CASSDRRDYTF. The CDR3, as DNA: TGTGCCAGCAGTGACAGGCGAGACTACACCTTC.

This chain joins TRBV5-4 and TRBJ2-7; 14 bases line up with TRBD2. The CDR3 length is 18 residues. After removal of 4 bases from V and 7 bases from J, the junction contained 16 bases not matched to a gene. The germline V gene encodes CDR1 SGHNT and CDR2 YYREEE (reference sequence). DNA of the CDR3: TGTGCCAGCAGCCTAGGGACTAGCGGGGGCTCCCAGGCGTGGGAGCAGTACTTC. It yields the protein CASSLGTSGGSQAWEQYF. Based on the CDR3 plus reference TRBV5-4 and TRBJ2-7, the full variable domain is ETGVTQSPTHLIKTRGQQVTLRCSSQSGHNTVSWYQQALGQGPQFIFQYYREEENGRGNFPPRFSGLQFPNYSSELNVNALELDDSALYLCASSLGTSGGSQAWEQYFGPGTRLTVT.

The gene calls are TRBV4-1 and TRBJ2-3; D not certain. Trimming left V 1 base short and J 7 bases short, with 9 bases between. The germline CDR1 and CDR2 sequences are MGHRA and YSYEKL. The CDR3 has 13 residues. The CDR3 nucleotides read TGCGCCAGCAGCCAAGCCTACGCACATACGCAGTATTTT. It translates to CASSQAYAHTQYF.

This chain uses TRBV5-6 with TRBJ2-7; no definite D call. V was cut by 4 bases and J by 6 bases, with 14 bases left in between. Germline V lookup: CDR1 SGHDT, CDR2 YYEEEE. The length of the CDR3 is 13 residues. CDR3 region: CASSHNPPGEQYF. The CDR3 DNA reads TGTGCCAGCAGCCACAATCCACCGGGCGAGCAGTACTTC.

This chain uses TRBV27 with TRBJ1-1, with 7 bases lining up with TRBD1. CDR1 is MNHEY, CDR2 SMNVEV, per germline (reference sequence). The CDR3 is 14 amino acids. The V and J ends lost 6 bases and 5 bases, in that order; junction bases with no gene match: 9. The DNA of the CDR3 is TGTGCCAGCAGCTCACCACAGGGGCGGACTGAAGCTTTCTTT. This encodes CASSSPQGRTEAFF.

The V and J genes are TRBV6-1 and TRBJ1-1; a possible D gene is TRBD1 (5 bases). CDR1 MNHNS and CDR2 SASEGT come from the germline V gene. The CDR3 sequence is 14 residues long. Deletions cut 1 base from V and 1 base from J, with 7 bases between. This CDR3 is CASSEDQGNTEAFF. DNA of the CDR3: TGTGCCAGCAGTGAAGATCAGGGGAACACTGAAGCTTTCTTT.

This chain links TRBV5-3 with TRBJ1-5; D uncertain. TRBV5-3 is an ORF; its function is uncertain. The CDR3 is 15 residues long. The V end was cut by 1 base, the J end by 1 base, with 9 bases between. The CDR3 loop reads CARSLTTKSNQPQHF. The CDR3 nucleotides read TGTGCCAGAAGCTTGACAACTAAAAGCAATCAGCCCCAGCATTTT.

J is TRBJ2-2 and V is TRBV5-1; the D gene is possibly TRBD1 (6 bases). CDR1 is SGHRS and CDR2 is YFSETQ in the germline V gene. The CDR3 has 15 residues. Trimming stripped 0 bases from V and 4 bases from J, with 10 bases between. The CDR3 loop reads CASSLGQAPTGELFF. The CDR3, as DNA: TGCGCCAGCAGCTTGGGACAGGCGCCCACCGGGGAGCTGTTTTTT.

This chain links TRBV9 with TRBJ2-4; TRBD2 matches at 9 bases. V lost 3 bases, J lost 9 bases, and 10 bases stayed unmatched. Germline CDR1 reads SGDLS; CDR2 reads YYNGEE. This CDR3 is 15 amino acids long. The DNA for the CDR3 is TGTGCCAGCAGCGCACCAGGGACTAGCTCTGCCATTCAGTACTTC. Protein product: CASSAPGTSSAIQYF.

The rearrangement uses TRBV7-3 and TRBJ2-7; no definite D call. The V gene's germline CDR1 is SGHTA and CDR2 FQGTGA. The CDR3 contains 14 residues. The V end lost 0 bases, the J end lost 2 bases, and 8 bases lay between the germline ends. Here the CDR3 DNA reads TGTGCCAGCAGCTTAACGCCAGGCACCTACGAGCAGTACTTC. Its translation: CASSLTPGTYEQYF.

This clone is a singleton in its sample. The rearrangement uses TRBV7-8 and TRBJ2-5; 10 positions agree with TRBD2. Germline CDR1 SGHVS, CDR2 FQNEAQ. This CDR3 has 16 residues. V lost 5 bases and J lost 3; bases outside the gene matches: 9. The DNA for the CDR3 is TGTGCCAGCAGCCCTCCCGTAGGGACTAGCGAAGAGACCCAGTACTTC. It encodes CASSPPVGTSEETQYF.

The chain joins TRBV5-5 to TRBJ1-2; D is ambiguous. In germline, CDR1 is SGHKS, CDR2 YYEKEE (reference sequence). The CDR3 length is 13 residues. Trimming removed 3 bases from V and 8 bases from J, with 14 bases in between. CDR3 in DNA: TGTGCCAGCAGCTCTACAGTCATCAAGGGCTACACCTTC. It is translated as CASSSTVIKGYTF.

The chain is built from TRBV7-6 and TRBJ2-3; TRBD1 matches at 8 bases. The CDR3 spans 16 residues. J gave up 1 base and V 0 bases, and 3 bases lay outside the gene matches. Per the germline V gene, CDR1 is SGHVS and CDR2 is FNYEAQ. CDR3 nucleotides: TGTGCCAGCAGCTTAGCGCCGACAGGGGGCACAGATACGCAGTATTTT. Residues: CASSLAPTGGTDTQYF.

This chain links TRBV7-6 with TRBJ1-1, with D possibly matching TRBD1 (5 bases). The CDR3 runs 14 residues. The germline V and J ends were trimmed by 1 base and 1 base, with 7 bases remaining between them. CDR1 is SGHVS and CDR2 is FNYEAQ in the germline V gene. The CDR3 DNA is TGTGCCAGCAGCTTAGGGACACCGAACACTGAAGCTTTCTTT. Residues: CASSLGTPNTEAFF.

This clone was seen more than once but under ten times. This rearrangement joins TRBV15 to TRBJ1-4; 7 bases are a match to TRBD1. This CDR3 region has 16 residues. The ends lost 6 bases at V and 7 bases at J; junction bases unmatched: 14. In germline, CDR1 is LNHNV, CDR2 YYDKDF (reference sequence). The CDR3 reads CATSLLQGRGGEKLFF. CDR3 nucleotides: TGTGCCACCAGTCTCCTACAGGGGAGAGGCGGTGAAAAACTGTTTTTT.